What follows are 16 T cell receptor beta chains derived from one specimen sequenced in a study of shared clonotypes between healthy human individuals. Repertoires were generated with immunoSEQ multiplex PCR, while TCRdb's copy carries only in-frame clones and drops some. The table records a few million clones, around 93% of them present only once. Sequences were obtained from naive CD4+ T cells from PBMCs. Indicated subset: CD45RA+ positively selected. These receptors were taken from a young man in good health. Some clones in this sample may be carry-over from other donors' samples.

V gene TRBV5-5 combines with J gene TRBJ2-4; possible D gene TRBD1, 6 bases. This CDR3 is 17 amino acids long. The germline V gene encodes CDR1 SGHKS and CDR2 YYEKEE (reference sequence). The V end lost 0 bases, the J end lost 10 bases, and 23 bases lay between the germline ends. As DNA, the CDR3 is TGTGCCAGCAGCTTGGCTCGCGAAAGGACAGCCCCGTTTATTCAGTACTTC. Translation: CASSLARERTAPFIQYF. The full variable domain, its missing parts supplied by reference TRBV5-5 and TRBJ2-4, is DAGVTQSPTHLIKTRGQQVTLRCSPISGHKSVSWYQQVLGQGPQFIFQYYEKEERGRGNFPDRFSARQFPNYSSELNVNALLLGDSALYLCASSLARERTAPFIQYFGAGTRLSVL.

The CDR3 is CASSYDRYEQYF. CDR3 bases: TGTGCCAGCAGTTACGACCGCTACGAGCAGTACTTC. V gene TRBV6-5 combines with J gene TRBJ2-7; D remains ambiguous. CDR1 and CDR2 (germline): MNHEY, SVGAGI. Trimming cost V 2 bases and J 3 bases, with 5 bases left between them. This CDR3 has 12 amino acids.

The chain employs TRBV19 and TRBJ2-1; TRBD1 agrees at 10 bases. Germline assignment: CDR1 LNHDA and CDR2 SQIVND (reference sequence). This CDR3 is 15 amino acids long. Trimming cost V 4 bases and J 6 bases; bases outside gene matches: 6. The CDR3: CASSTRQGASNEQFF. The DNA of the CDR3 is TGTGCCAGTAGTACCCGACAGGGGGCCTCCAATGAGCAGTTCTTC.

The chain has TRBV28 and TRBJ2-5, with 11 bases identical to TRBD2. This CDR3 has 16 amino acids. With 2 bases clipped from V and 4 bases from J, the junction kept 6 bases outside the gene matches. Germline CDR1 MDHEN, CDR2 SYDVKM. The DNA of the CDR3 is TGTGCCAGCAGTTTAGGGACTAGCGGAAGCGGAGAGACCCAGTACTTC. Translating gives CASSLGTSGSGETQYF.

The chain carries TRBV5-1 and TRBJ2-3; 9 positions agree with TRBD2. Germline lookup yields CDR1 SGHRS and CDR2 YFSETQ. This CDR3 is 14 amino acids long. After removal of 7 bases from V and 3 bases from J, the junction contained 6 bases not matched to a gene. The CDR3 reads CASGTSMSTDTQYF. The CDR3 DNA is TGCGCCAGCGGGACTAGCATGTCGACAGATACGCAGTATTTT.

The chain couples TRBV18 to TRBJ1-2; the D is unclear. The CDR3 runs 15 residues. V gave up 0 bases and J gave up 5 bases, with 13 bases separating them. Germline CDR1 is KGHSH and CDR2 is LQKENI. CDR3 nucleotide sequence: TGTGCCAGCTCACCACCAGGGATCGGCGGGTATGGCTACACCTTC. It encodes CASSPPGIGGYGYTF.

This chain joins TRBV4-1 and TRBJ2-3; D possibly matches TRBD1 or TRBD2 (6 bases each). The V gene lost 1 base and the J gene lost 13 bases, with 15 bases spanning the gap. The CDR3 length is 13 residues. CDR1 is MGHRA and CDR2 is YSYEKL in the germline V gene. CDR3 sequence reads: CASSQAPVGGKYF. CDR3 nucleotides: TGCGCCAGCAGCCAAGCCCCAGTCGGGGGCAAGTATTTT.

The rearrangement joins TRBV7-2 to TRBJ1-6; no firm D call. V lost 0 bases and J 11 bases, leaving 5 bases between the germline ends. The CDR3 runs 12 residues. Germline CDR1 is SGHTA and CDR2 is FQGNSA. The CDR3 here is CASSLAPAPLHF. In DNA, the CDR3 is TGTGCCAGCAGCTTAGCGCCGGCACCCCTCCACTTT.

The CDR3 region has the DNA TGTGCCAGCAAATCGTGGGGGGCTGGACAGCCCCAGCATTTT. This encodes CASKSWGAGQPQHF. The gene calls are TRBV28 and TRBJ1-5; TRBD1 is a possible D gene (6 bases). The CDR3 is 14 residues long. The V end was cut by 7 bases, the J end by 7 bases, with 17 bases between. The germline CDR1 and CDR2 sequences are MDHEN and SYDVKM.

This clone was observed a single time. This chain connects TRBV5-1 to TRBJ2-1; no definite D call. The CDR3 extends over 15 amino acids. Germline V gene sequence: CDR1 SGHRS, CDR2 YFSETQ. Trimming shortened V by 0 bases and J by 1 base, and 8 bases separated the two germline ends. The CDR3 nucleotides are TGCGCCAGCAGCTTGGTTGGTTTTTCCTACAATGAGCAGTTCTTC. It translates to CASSLVGFSYNEQFF.

The V and J genes are TRBV4-1 and TRBJ1-1, with D perhaps TRBD1 (6 bases). Germline V gene data show CDR1 as MGHRA and CDR2 as YSYEKL. Trimming removed 5 bases at V and 0 bases at J, with 16 bases between. The CDR3 loop spans 16 amino acids. The CDR3 region has the DNA TGCGCCAGCAGCGACCGAAGGGGGGGAGTGAACACTGAAGCTTTCTTT. Residues: CASSDRRGGVNTEAFF.

The V call is TRBV7-6, the J call TRBJ2-3; 7 nucleotides match TRBD2. J was trimmed by 3 bases and V by 3 bases; bases with no gene match: 3. CDR1 is SGHVS, CDR2 FNYEAQ, per germline. The CDR3 consists of 14 residues. CDR3 sequence: CASSFAGATDTQYF. The CDR3, as DNA: TGTGCCAGCAGCTTTGCGGGAGCAACAGATACGCAGTATTTT.

With respect to this clone: Other DNA sequences from this sample encode an identical CDR3 as well. The rearrangement joins TRBV9 to TRBJ2-3; D possibly corresponds to TRBD1 (6 bases). Germline V gene lookup returns CDR1 SGDLS and CDR2 YYNGEE. V lost 2 bases and J lost 2, with 9 bases in between. The CDR3 extends over 14 amino acids. The CDR3 spells CASSVDSNTDTQYF. CDR3 nucleotide sequence: TGTGCCAGCAGCGTGGACAGTAACACAGATACGCAGTATTTT.

The genes are TRBV5-5 and TRBJ2-1; a possible D gene is TRBD2 (7 bases). CDR1 is SGHKS and CDR2 is YYEKEE in the germline V gene (reference sequence). V was pared by 1 base and J by 8 bases, with 16 bases between. The CDR3 contains 15 residues. The CDR3 region is CASSLRLADSDEQFF. The CDR3 DNA reads as TGTGCCAGCAGCTTGAGGCTAGCGGACAGCGATGAGCAGTTCTTC.

This clone came up once. The chain joins TRBV2 to TRBJ1-5; the D gene is possibly TRBD1 (5 bases). CDR3 length: 13 residues. Germline CDR1 SNHLY, CDR2 FYNNEI. The V end lost 7 bases, the J end lost 2 bases, and 9 bases lay between the germline ends. DNA for the CDR3: TGTGCCAGCACCGGGGGAGGCAATCAGCCCCAGCATTTT. Residues: CASTGGGNQPQHF.

The chain has TRBV2 and TRBJ1-4; tentatively, D is TRBD1 (5 bases). V was trimmed by 8 bases and J by 3 bases, leaving 16 bases between them. Germline V gene sequence: CDR1 SNHLY, CDR2 FYNNEI. This CDR3 contains 15 residues. The CDR3 region is CASGQGGKANEKLFF. In DNA form, the CDR3 reads TGTGCCAGCGGGCAGGGCGGGAAGGCTAATGAAAAACTGTTTTTT.